This is a list of T cell receptor beta chains from one sample in a study of blood T cells in healthy people across ages. TCRdb recomputed calls from the 5' RACE reads with MiXCR, one row per CDR3 protein. The sample gives approximately 600,000 distinct CDR3 sequences, 58% of which show up once; over 30% is in the top ten. Sequencing was performed on blood. These receptors all stem from a man aged 55 to 70 in good health. The CDR3 runs from the conserved cysteine through the conserved F or W. D genes are given only for firm matches. Rows give clone size only sometimes, using once, few, many, or a class for an expanded clone.

V	size	J	D	CDR3
TRBV20-1	.	TRBJ2-4	TRBD1	CSARGPGQLDIQYF
TRBV29-1	.	TRBJ2-3	.	CSVGVSQRDTQYF
TRBV29-1	few	TRBJ2-3	.	CSVAEAFSADTQYF
TRBV2	.	TRBJ2-3	.	CASSEWRGTDTQYF
TRBV6-5	once	TRBJ1-5	TRBD1	CASRSEGQGAQPQHF
TRBV3-1	once	TRBJ2-7	.	CASSPSADNEQYF
TRBV18	many	TRBJ2-1	TRBD1	CASSPRGQGSDEQFF
TRBV7-9	few	TRBJ2-1	.	CASSERGVGGYNEQFF
TRBV10-1	.	TRBJ2-1	.	CASLRRGKAYNEQFF
TRBV2	.	TRBJ2-1	TRBD1	CASSPRETGGRNEQFF
TRBV20-1	.	TRBJ1-5	.	CSAKRYTGNQPQHF
TRBV20-1	.	TRBJ2-1	.	CSAPSGSGSYNEQFF
TRBV20-1	.	TRBJ2-7	.	CSAIRGYPSYEQYF
TRBV7-7	.	TRBJ2-5	TRBD2	CASSPGSGREETQYF
TRBV7-9	.	TRBJ2-3	TRBD2	CASSSSGAVGDTQYF
TRBV6-6	few	TRBJ2-7	.	CASSYYQGSTYEQYF
TRBV27	many	TRBJ2-7	.	CASSPTLGWGSYEQYF
TRBV5-1	.	TRBJ1-2	.	CASGGDGEYGYTF
TRBV9	.	TRBJ2-1	.	CASSVGSGLEYNEQFF
TRBV4-1	.	TRBJ1-5	.	CASSHPHSNQPQHF
TRBV24-1	.	TRBJ2-5	TRBD1	CATSDGQGRETQYF
TRBV5-1	.	TRBJ2-4	.	CASSLADQNIQYF
TRBV20-1	.	TRBJ2-1	.	CSARDPGNNEQFF
TRBV12-3/TRBV12-4	once	TRBJ2-2	TRBD1	CASSQQGQGAGELFF
TRBV27	.	TRBJ1-2	TRBD1	CASSPLSRGIIGYTF
TRBV7-9	few	TRBJ1-1	.	CASSLRAYLNTEAFF
TRBV28	.	TRBJ2-1	TRBD2	CASRPGTSSTNEQFF
TRBV9	.	TRBJ1-5	TRBD1	CASSPTGGGGQPQHF
TRBV6-2/TRBV6-3	.	TRBJ2-5	.	CASSYKNEQYF
TRBV5-4	.	.	.	CASSPTGSRADEQYF
TRBV6-2/TRBV6-3	.	TRBJ2-7	.	CASSRGRAGTFQGEQYF
TRBV4-1	.	TRBJ1-1	.	CASSQVGGVSGGGAFF
TRBV2	few	TRBJ2-5	.	CASGARETQYF
TRBV12-3/TRBV12-4	few	TRBJ2-1	TRBD2	CASSSTSGPYNEQFF
TRBV3-1	.	.	.	CASSQEGPLGTQYF
TRBV5-1	.	TRBJ2-7	TRBD1	CASSRGQGLYEQYF
TRBV5-1	.	.	.	CASSFAGAHEQYF
TRBV7-2	many	TRBJ2-1	TRBD1	CASSLDRGPYNEQFF
TRBV7-2	.	TRBJ1-5	.	CASSLPGNYQPQHF
TRBV5-1	.	TRBJ2-7	TRBD2	CASSLERGANIFYEQYF
TRBV20-1	.	TRBJ1-1	.	CSAQTENTEAFF
TRBV11-2	once	TRBJ1-2	.	CASSARTANYGYTF
TRBV20-1	few	TRBJ2-1	.	CSASPPGINEQFF
TRBV5-1	.	TRBJ2-2	TRBD2	CASSPTSGSTGELFF
TRBV28	.	TRBJ1-2	TRBD1	CASSLGPGTGYGYTF
TRBV20-1	.	TRBJ2-3	TRBD2	CSAMGRGSRTDTQYF
TRBV9	.	TRBJ2-2	TRBD1	CASSSPTGGANTGELFF
TRBV5-1	once	.	TRBD1	CASSSRDRGSETQYF
TRBV10-3	many	TRBJ2-5	.	CAISQGGETQYF
TRBV4-1	.	TRBJ2-7	.	CASSPPDFFYEQYF
TRBV28	.	TRBJ1-1	TRBD1	CASSAGQGSEAFF
TRBV7-9	.	TRBJ1-5	.	CASSPSGRGGNQPQHF
TRBV20-1	.	TRBJ2-3	.	CSASPSQRPDTQYF
TRBV28	.	TRBJ1-6	.	CASSLPSSGSSYNSPLHF